This entry features one T cell receptor beta chain sequence. This record belongs to a study of blood T cell repertoires in COVID-19. Study-wide context: The United States, Italy and Spain were the sources of the acute and convalescent COVID-19 samples. Sources were T cells, B-cell-depleted T cells, or PBMCs; the material itself was cDNA or gDNA.

As handled by the study authors: Researchers report that nucleated cell counts were estimated from reference gene primer amplification. Generated by immunoSEQ multiplex PCR, the TCRdb table keeps only in-frame clones and is missing some. V, J and clone size are taken as reported in that table, and D and trimming were inferred from the DNA itself. The sample has some 140,000 clones; around 76% are singletons. Germline V gene lookup returns CDR1 SGHAT and CDR2 FQNNGV. V lost 5 bases, J lost 12 bases, and 10 bases stayed unmatched. This CDR3 has 15 amino acids. The V gene is TRBV11-2, the J gene TRBJ1-4; 12 bases map to TRBD1. This TCR derives from a man older than 75 with acute or convalescent COVID-19. The source material was peripheral blood. The CDR3 coding sequence is TGTGCCAGCAGCCCTCTAGGGACAGGGGGCGTAGAACTGTTTTTT. Its translation: CASSPLGTGGVELFF.